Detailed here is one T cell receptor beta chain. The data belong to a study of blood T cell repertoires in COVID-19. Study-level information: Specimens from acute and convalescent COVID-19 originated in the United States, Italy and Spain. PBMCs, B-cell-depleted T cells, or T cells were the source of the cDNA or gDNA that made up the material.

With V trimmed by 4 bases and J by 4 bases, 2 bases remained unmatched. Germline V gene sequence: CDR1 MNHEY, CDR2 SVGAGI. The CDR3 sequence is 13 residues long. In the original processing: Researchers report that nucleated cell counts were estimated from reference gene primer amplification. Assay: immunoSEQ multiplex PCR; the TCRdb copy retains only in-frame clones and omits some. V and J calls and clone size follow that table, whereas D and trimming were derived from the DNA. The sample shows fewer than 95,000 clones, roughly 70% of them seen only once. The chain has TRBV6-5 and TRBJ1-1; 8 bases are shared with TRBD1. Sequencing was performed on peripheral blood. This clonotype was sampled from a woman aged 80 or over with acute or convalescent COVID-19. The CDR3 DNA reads TGTGCCAGCAGTTTTACAGGGGGCACTGAAGCTTTCTTT. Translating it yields CASSFTGGTEAFF.